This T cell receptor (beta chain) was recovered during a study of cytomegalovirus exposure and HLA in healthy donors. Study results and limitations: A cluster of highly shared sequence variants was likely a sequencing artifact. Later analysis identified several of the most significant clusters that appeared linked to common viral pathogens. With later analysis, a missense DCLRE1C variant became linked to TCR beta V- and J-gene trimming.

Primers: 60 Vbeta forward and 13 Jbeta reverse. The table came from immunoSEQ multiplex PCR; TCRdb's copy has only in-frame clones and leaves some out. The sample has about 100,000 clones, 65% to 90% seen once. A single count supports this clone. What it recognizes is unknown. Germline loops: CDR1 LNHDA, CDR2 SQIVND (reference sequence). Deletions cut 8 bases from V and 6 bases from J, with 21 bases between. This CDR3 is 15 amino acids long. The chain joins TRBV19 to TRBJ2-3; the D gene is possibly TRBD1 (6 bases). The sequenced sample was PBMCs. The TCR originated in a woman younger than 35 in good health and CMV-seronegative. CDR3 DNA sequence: TGTGCCAGTTCAACGGGACAAAGAGGTCCGGATACGCAGTATTTT. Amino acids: CASSTGQRGPDTQYF.